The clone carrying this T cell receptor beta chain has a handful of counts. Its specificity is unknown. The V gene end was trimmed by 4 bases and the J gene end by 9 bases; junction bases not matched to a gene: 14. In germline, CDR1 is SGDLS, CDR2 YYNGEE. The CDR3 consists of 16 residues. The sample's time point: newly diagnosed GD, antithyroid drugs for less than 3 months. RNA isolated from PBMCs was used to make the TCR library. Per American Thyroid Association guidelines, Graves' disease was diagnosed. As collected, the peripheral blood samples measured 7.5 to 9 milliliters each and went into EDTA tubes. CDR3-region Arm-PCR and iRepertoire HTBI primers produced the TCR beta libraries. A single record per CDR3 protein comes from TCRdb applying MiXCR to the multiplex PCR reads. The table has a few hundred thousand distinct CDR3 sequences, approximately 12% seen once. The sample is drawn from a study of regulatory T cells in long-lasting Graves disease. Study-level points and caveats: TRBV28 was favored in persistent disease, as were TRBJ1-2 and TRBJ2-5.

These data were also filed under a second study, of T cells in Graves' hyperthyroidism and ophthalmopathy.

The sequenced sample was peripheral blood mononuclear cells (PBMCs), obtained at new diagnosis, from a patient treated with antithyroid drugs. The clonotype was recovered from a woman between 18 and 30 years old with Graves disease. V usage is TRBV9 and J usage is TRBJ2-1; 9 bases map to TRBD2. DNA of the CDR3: TGTGCCAGCAGCCTCCTGGGGACTAGCACGGTGGTTGAGCAGTTCTTC. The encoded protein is CASSLLGTSTVVEQFF.